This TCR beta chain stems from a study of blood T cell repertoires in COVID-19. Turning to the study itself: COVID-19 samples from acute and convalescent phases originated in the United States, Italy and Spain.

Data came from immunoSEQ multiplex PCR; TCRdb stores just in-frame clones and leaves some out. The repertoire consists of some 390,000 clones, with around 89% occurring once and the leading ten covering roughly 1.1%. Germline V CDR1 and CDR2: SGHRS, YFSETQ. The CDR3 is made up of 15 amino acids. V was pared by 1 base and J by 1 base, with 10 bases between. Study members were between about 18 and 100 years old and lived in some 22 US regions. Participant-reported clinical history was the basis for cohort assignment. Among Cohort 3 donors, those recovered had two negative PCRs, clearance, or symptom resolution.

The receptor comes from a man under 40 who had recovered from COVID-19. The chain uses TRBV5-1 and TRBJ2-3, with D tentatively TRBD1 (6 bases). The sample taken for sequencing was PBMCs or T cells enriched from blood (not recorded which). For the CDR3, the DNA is TGCGCCAGCAGCTTGATGACAGGAGGCACAGATACGCAGTATTTT. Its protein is CASSLMTGGTDTQYF.